The rows below give T cell receptor beta chains drawn from one sample of a study of low-dose radiotherapy and immunotherapy resistance in tumors. TCRdb processed the reads anew with MiXCR; each CDR3 protein has one entry. The sample yields about 39,000 distinct CDR3 sequences, 25% to 40% seen once. Sequenced material: PBMCs, taken before treatment. These receptors came from a male donor with gallbladder cancer. The CDR3 runs from the conserved cysteine through the conserved F or W. The order of the fields is J gene, V gene, CDR3 protein.

j_call: TRBJ1-2; v_call: TRBV12-3/TRBV12-4; cdr3_aa: CASSLGLVGYTF
j_call: TRBJ2-5; v_call: TRBV3-1; cdr3_aa: CASSQDPHGTQYF
j_call: TRBJ2-1; v_call: TRBV29-1; cdr3_aa: CSALGGRDYNEQFF
j_call: TRBJ2-5; v_call: TRBV7-6; cdr3_aa: CASSLLAKETQYF
j_call: TRBJ2-1; v_call: TRBV11-1; cdr3_aa: CASRPSGGPYNEQFF
j_call: TRBJ1-5; v_call: TRBV2; cdr3_aa: CASSMKTGGLYSNQPQHF
j_call: TRBJ2-1; v_call: TRBV25-1; cdr3_aa: CASSGQRERSSYNEQLF
j_call: TRBJ2-3; v_call: TRBV3-1; cdr3_aa: CASSQGRAPDTQYF
j_call: TRBJ2-3; v_call: TRBV5-1; cdr3_aa: CASTIDPGRYTDTQYF
j_call: TRBJ1-5; v_call: TRBV7-2; cdr3_aa: CASSWQGSNQPQHF
j_call: TRBJ2-7; v_call: TRBV12-3/TRBV12-4; cdr3_aa: CASSLTGGYEQYF
j_call: TRBJ2-5; v_call: TRBV7-8; cdr3_aa: CASIAKRIQETQYF
j_call: TRBJ2-3; v_call: TRBV11-2; cdr3_aa: CASSILRGRGVTDTQYF
j_call: TRBJ2-5; v_call: TRBV2; cdr3_aa: CASSSSDRVTQETQYF
j_call: TRBJ2-7; v_call: TRBV20-1; cdr3_aa: CSSTSGFYEQYF
j_call: TRBJ2-7; v_call: TRBV28; cdr3_aa: CASSGSGGRSYEQYF
j_call: TRBJ1-3; v_call: TRBV18; cdr3_aa: CASSPPLTGHSGNTIYF
j_call: TRBJ1-1; v_call: TRBV12-3/TRBV12-4; cdr3_aa: CASSPRGHLNTEAFF
j_call: TRBJ1-5; v_call: TRBV6-2/TRBV6-3; cdr3_aa: CASSYRAGAEDNQPQHF
j_call: TRBJ2-2; v_call: TRBV2; cdr3_aa: CASTSQGPTGELFFF
j_call: TRBJ2-3; v_call: TRBV6-2/TRBV6-3; cdr3_aa: CASKRTDTQYF
j_call: TRBJ2-2; v_call: TRBV5-1; cdr3_aa: CASSQQGGSSGELFF
j_call: TRBJ2-5; v_call: TRBV11-2; cdr3_aa: CASSSPLAGGPMETQYF
j_call: TRBJ1-6; v_call: TRBV6-8; cdr3_aa: CASSEGYAALLNSPLHF
j_call: TRBJ2-1; v_call: TRBV5-1; cdr3_aa: CASSLTTPYNEQFF
j_call: TRBJ2-1; v_call: TRBV28; cdr3_aa: CASTRRGFTDTQFF
j_call: TRBJ2-5; v_call: TRBV7-9; cdr3_aa: CASSNMAQGSETQYF
j_call: TRBJ1-6; v_call: TRBV6-2/TRBV6-3; cdr3_aa: CASSEEQGAPYSPLHF
j_call: TRBJ1-5; v_call: TRBV20-1; cdr3_aa: CSARPWTEGPQHF
j_call: TRBJ1-4; v_call: TRBV18; cdr3_aa: CASSPQGVTNEKLFF
j_call: TRBJ2-7; v_call: TRBV28; cdr3_aa: CASSFGGGISYEQYF
j_call: TRBJ2-2; v_call: TRBV4-2; cdr3_aa: CASSQPTTGELFF
j_call: TRBJ2-3; v_call: TRBV5-1; cdr3_aa: CASSREGVTDTQYF
j_call: TRBJ2-5; v_call: TRBV7-9; cdr3_aa: CASSLAIVETQYF
j_call: TRBJ2-4; v_call: TRBV7-9; cdr3_aa: CASSEDRGDIQYF
j_call: TRBJ2-2; v_call: TRBV27; cdr3_aa: CASSFSGPPGELFF
j_call: TRBJ2-5; v_call: TRBV9; cdr3_aa: CASSVETGTVQETQYF
j_call: TRBJ2-2; v_call: TRBV6-2/TRBV6-3; cdr3_aa: CASSSEIGELFF
j_call: TRBJ2-7; v_call: TRBV11-2; cdr3_aa: CASSLEGDSSYEQYF
j_call: TRBJ2-1; v_call: TRBV20-1; cdr3_aa: CSARAYNEQFF
j_call: TRBJ2-3; v_call: TRBV2; cdr3_aa: CASGISTDTQYF
j_call: TRBJ2-3; v_call: TRBV5-1; cdr3_aa: CASSPTGASGTDTQYF
j_call: TRBJ2-1; v_call: TRBV12-3/TRBV12-4; cdr3_aa: CASSTSSYNEQFF
j_call: TRBJ2-7; v_call: TRBV10-3; cdr3_aa: CATSGRTYEQYF
j_call: TRBJ2-7; v_call: TRBV13; cdr3_aa: CASSGGPGSRYEQYF
j_call: TRBJ1-1; v_call: TRBV20-1; cdr3_aa: CSARDLAGPNTEAFF